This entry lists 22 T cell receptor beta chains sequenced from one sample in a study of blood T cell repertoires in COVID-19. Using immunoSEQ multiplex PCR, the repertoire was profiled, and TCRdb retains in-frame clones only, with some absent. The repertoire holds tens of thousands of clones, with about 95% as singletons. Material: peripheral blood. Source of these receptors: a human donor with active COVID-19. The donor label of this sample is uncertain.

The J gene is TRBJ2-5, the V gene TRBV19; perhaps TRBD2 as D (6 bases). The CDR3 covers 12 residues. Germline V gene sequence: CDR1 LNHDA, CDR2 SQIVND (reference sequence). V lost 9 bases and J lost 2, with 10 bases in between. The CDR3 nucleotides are TGTGCCAGGCCCGGGAGTCAAGAGACCCAGTACTTC. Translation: CARPGSQETQYF.

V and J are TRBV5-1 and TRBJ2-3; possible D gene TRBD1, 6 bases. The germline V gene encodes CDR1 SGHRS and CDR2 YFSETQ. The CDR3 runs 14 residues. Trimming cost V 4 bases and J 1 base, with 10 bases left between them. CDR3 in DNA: TGCGCCAGCAGCCCAGGGGCGGGCACAGATACGCAGTATTTT. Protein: CASSPGAGTDTQYF.

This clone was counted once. The CDR3 loop reads CASSRFTLSGDGNQPQHF. CDR3 DNA sequence: TGTGCCAGCAGTCGATTTACCCTATCAGGGGACGGCAATCAGCCCCAGCATTTT. The genes are TRBV6-6 and TRBJ1-5; tentative D call: TRBD1 (6 bases). The CDR3 is made up of 18 amino acids. CDR1 is MNHNY and CDR2 is SVGAGI in the germline V gene (reference sequence). Trimming cost V 5 bases and J 2 bases, with 22 bases left between them.

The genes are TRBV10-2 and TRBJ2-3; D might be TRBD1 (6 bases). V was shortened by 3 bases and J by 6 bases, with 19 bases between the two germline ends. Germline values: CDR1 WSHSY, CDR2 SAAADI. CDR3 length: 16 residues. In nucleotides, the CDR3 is TGCGCCAGCAGTGACCCGGGACAACCACCTTCTGATACGCAGTATTTT. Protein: CASSDPGQPPSDTQYF.

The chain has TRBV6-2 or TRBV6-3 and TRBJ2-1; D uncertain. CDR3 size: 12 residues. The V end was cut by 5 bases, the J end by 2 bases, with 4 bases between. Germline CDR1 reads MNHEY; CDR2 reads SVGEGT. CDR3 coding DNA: TGTGCCAGCAGTCTTCCCTACAATGAGCAGTTCTTC. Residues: CASSLPYNEQFF.

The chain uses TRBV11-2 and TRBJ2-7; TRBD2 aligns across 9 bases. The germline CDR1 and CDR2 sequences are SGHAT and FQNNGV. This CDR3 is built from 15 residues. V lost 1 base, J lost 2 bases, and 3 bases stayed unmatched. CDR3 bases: TGTGCCAGCAGCTTAGGCAGCGGGGGGCCCTACGAGCAGTACTTC. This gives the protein CASSLGSGGPYEQYF.

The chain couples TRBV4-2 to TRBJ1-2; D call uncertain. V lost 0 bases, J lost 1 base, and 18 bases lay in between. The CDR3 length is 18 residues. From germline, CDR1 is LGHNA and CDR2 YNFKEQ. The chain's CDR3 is CASSQDPHRQEGNYGYTF. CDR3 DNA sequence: TGTGCCAGCAGCCAAGACCCGCACCGGCAGGAGGGTAACTATGGCTACACCTTC.

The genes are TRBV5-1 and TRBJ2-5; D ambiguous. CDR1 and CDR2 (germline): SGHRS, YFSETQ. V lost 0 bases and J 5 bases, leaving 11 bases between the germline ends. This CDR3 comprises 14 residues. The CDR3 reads CASSLVTVRETQYF. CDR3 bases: TGCGCCAGCAGCTTGGTTACAGTCCGGGAGACCCAGTACTTC.

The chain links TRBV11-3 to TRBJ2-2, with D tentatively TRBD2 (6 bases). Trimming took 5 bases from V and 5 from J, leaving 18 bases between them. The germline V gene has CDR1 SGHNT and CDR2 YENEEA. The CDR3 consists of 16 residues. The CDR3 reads CASSGGTPLNTGELFF. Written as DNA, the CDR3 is TGTGCCAGCAGCGGAGGGACCCCCTTAAATACCGGGGAGCTGTTTTTT.

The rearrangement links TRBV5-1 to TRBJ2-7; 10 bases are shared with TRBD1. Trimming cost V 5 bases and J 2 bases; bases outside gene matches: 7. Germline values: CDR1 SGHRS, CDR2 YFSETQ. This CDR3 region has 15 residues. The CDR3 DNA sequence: TGCGCCAGCAGGAGGGACAGGGGTTTTCCCTACGAGCAGTACTTC. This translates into CASRRDRGFPYEQYF. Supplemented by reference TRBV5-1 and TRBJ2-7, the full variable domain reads KAGVTQTPRYLIKTRGQQVTLSCSPISGHRSVSWYQQTPGQGLQFLFEYFSETQRNKGNFPGRFSGRQFSNSRSEMNVSTLELGDSALYLCASRRDRGFPYEQYFGPGTRLTVT.

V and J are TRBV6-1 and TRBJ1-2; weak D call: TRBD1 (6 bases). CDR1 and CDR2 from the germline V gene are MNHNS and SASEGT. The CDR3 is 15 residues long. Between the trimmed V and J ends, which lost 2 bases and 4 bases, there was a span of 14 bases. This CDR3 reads CASSETGSLVYGYTF. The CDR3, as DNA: TGTGCCAGCAGTGAAACAGGGAGTCTCGTCTATGGCTACACCTTC.

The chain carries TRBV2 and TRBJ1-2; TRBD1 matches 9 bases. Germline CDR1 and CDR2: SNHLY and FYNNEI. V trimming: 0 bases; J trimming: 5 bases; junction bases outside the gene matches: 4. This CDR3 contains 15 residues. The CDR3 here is CASSEAPGTGYGYTF. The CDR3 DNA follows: TGTGCCAGCAGTGAAGCCCCCGGGACAGGGTATGGCTACACCTTC.

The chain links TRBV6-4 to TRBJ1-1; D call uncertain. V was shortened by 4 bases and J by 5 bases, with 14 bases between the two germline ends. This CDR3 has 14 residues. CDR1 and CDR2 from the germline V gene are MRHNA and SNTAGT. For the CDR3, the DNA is TGTGCCAGCAGTGGGGAGATAGGAGGGACTGAAGCTTTCTTT. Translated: CASSGEIGGTEAFF.

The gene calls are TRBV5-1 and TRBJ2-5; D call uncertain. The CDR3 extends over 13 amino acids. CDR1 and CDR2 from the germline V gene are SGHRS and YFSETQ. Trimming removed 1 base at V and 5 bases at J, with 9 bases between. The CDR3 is CASSLTPAETQYF. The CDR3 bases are TGCGCCAGCAGCTTGACTCCTGCGGAGACCCAGTACTTC.

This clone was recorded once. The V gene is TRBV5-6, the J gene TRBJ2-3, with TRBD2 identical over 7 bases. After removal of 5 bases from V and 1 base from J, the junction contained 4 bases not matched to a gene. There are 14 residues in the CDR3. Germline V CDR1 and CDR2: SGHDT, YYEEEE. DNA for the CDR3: TGTGCCAGCAGGATGACTAGCCGCACAGATACGCAGTATTTT. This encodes CASRMTSRTDTQYF.

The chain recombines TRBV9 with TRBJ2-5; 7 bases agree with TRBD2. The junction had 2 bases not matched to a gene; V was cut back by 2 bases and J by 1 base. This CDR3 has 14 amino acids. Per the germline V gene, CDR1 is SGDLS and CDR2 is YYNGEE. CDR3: CASSVGGTQETQYF. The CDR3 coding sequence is TGTGCCAGCAGCGTCGGGGGGACCCAAGAGACCCAGTACTTC.

The CDR3 DNA follows: TGTGCCACCAGTGATACAACGGGACACATCACCGGGGAGCTGTTTTTT. This codes for CATSDTTGHITGELFF. The chain recombines TRBV24-1 with TRBJ2-2; D is possibly TRBD1 (6 bases). The V end lost 3 bases, the J end lost 4 bases, and 14 bases lay between the germline ends. The germline CDR1 and CDR2 sequences are KGHDR and SFDVKD. The CDR3 has 16 residues.

CDR3 region: CASSRDRDLRETQYF. Here the CDR3 DNA reads TGTGCCAGCAGTCGGGACAGGGACCTTCGGGAGACCCAGTACTTC. This chain links TRBV25-1 with TRBJ2-5; 9 positions agree with TRBD1. The V gene's germline CDR1 is MGHDK and CDR2 SYGVNS. Trimming took 5 bases from V and 5 from J; bases not matched to a gene: 9. This CDR3 is built from 15 residues.

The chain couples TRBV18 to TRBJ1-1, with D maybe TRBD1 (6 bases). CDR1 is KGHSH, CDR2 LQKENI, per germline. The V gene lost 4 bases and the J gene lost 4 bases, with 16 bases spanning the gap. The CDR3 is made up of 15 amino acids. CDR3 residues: CASSQLQGKSTEAFF. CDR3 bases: TGTGCCAGCTCACAACTACAGGGTAAATCCACTGAAGCTTTCTTT.

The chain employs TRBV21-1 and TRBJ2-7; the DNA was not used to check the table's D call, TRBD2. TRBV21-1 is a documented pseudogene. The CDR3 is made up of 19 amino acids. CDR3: CASSPPVNTSGRRAYEQYF. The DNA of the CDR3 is TGTGCCAGCAGCCCCCCTGTAAATACTAGCGGGAGGAGGGCCTACGAGCAGTACTTC.

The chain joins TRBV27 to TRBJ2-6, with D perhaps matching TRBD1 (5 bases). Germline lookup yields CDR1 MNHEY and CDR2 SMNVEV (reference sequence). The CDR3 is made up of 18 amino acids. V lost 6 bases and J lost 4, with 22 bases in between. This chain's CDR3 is CASRNLMTDIAGANVLTF. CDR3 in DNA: TGTGCCAGCAGAAATTTAATGACGGACATCGCGGGGGCCAACGTCCTGACTTTC.

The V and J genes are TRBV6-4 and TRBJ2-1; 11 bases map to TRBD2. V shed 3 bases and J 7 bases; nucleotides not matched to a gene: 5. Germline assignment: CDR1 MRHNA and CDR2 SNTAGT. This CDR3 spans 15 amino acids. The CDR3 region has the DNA TGTGCCAGCAGTGAACTAGCGGGAGTTTTAAATGAGCAGTTCTTC. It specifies CASSELAGVLNEQFF.